The 5 T cell receptor beta chains below were found in one sample sequenced in a study of blood T cell repertoires in COVID-19. This table comes from immunoSEQ multiplex PCR, and its TCRdb copy is limited to in-frame clones, with some not included. This table has 200,000 or so clones, approximately 91% appearing once. Material for sequencing was peripheral blood. The receptor set was obtained from a man aged 60-69 years who had recovered from COVID-19.

The chain employs TRBV24-1 and TRBJ2-5, with 7 nucleotides matching TRBD2. Trimming cost V 7 bases and J 5 bases; bases outside gene matches: 6. The CDR3 sequence is 13 residues long. CDR1 KGHDR and CDR2 SFDVKD come from the germline V gene. In DNA form, the CDR3 reads TGTGCCACCAGCCCGGGGGGTCGGGAGACCCAGTACTTC. Translated: CATSPGGRETQYF.

This chain joins TRBV4-1 and TRBJ2-7, with 11 bases matching TRBD2. The CDR3 length is 15 residues. CDR1 and CDR2 from the germline V gene are MGHRA and YSYEKL. V shed 3 bases and J 9 bases; nucleotides not matched to a gene: 10. The CDR3 region is CASSQAQGLADWQYF. The CDR3, as DNA: TGCGCCAGCAGCCAGGCCCAGGGACTAGCGGATTGGCAGTACTTC.

V is TRBV5-1 and J is TRBJ2-2; D is possibly TRBD1 (6 bases). The CDR3 loop spans 15 amino acids. The V gene lost 2 bases and the J gene lost 6 bases, with 14 bases spanning the gap. The germline V gene has CDR1 SGHRS and CDR2 YFSETQ. The CDR3 sequence: CASSFFRDTAGELFF. The CDR3 DNA follows: TGCGCCAGCAGCTTTTTCCGGGACACGGCCGGGGAGCTGTTTTTT.

This chain uses TRBV5-1 with TRBJ1-3; D is perhaps TRBD1 (5 bases). This CDR3 comprises 17 residues. The V gene's germline CDR1 is SGHRS and CDR2 YFSETQ. V gave up 3 bases and J gave up 2 bases, with 18 bases separating them. Here the CDR3 reads CASSSLPRQGAGNTIYF. As DNA, the CDR3 is TGCGCCAGCAGCTCTTTGCCCCGGCAGGGTGCTGGAAACACCATATATTTT.

This chain joins TRBV7-3 and TRBJ2-1, with 12 positions matching TRBD2. Germline lookup yields CDR1 SGHTA and CDR2 FQGTGA. This CDR3 is 15 amino acids long. With V trimmed by 5 bases and J by 5 bases, 4 bases remained unmatched. The CDR3 loop is CASSRTSGNHNEQFF. In nucleotides, the CDR3 is TGTGCCAGCAGCCGGACTAGCGGGAACCACAATGAGCAGTTCTTC.